Listed here are 8 T cell receptor beta chains from one sample, sequenced in a study of cytomegalovirus exposure and HLA in healthy donors. 13 Jbeta primers and 60 Vbeta primers were used for the PCR. The method was immunoSEQ multiplex PCR; TCRdb's version includes in-frame clones alone and lacks a portion of them. The sample includes about 140,000 clones, 75% of them seen just once. The sequencing input was PBMCs. These receptors were taken from a man between 25 and 39 years old in good health and CMV-seronegative.

This clone was seen only a few times. The J gene is TRBJ1-5, the V gene TRBV6-5; D uncertain. Trimming stripped 0 bases from V and 4 bases from J, with 10 bases between. Germline CDR1 is MNHEY and CDR2 is SVGAGI. The CDR3 loop spans 15 amino acids. The CDR3 region is CASSYSIPGNQPQHF. CDR3 nucleotides: TGTGCCAGCAGTTACTCGATTCCAGGTAATCAGCCCCAGCATTTT.

This chain uses TRBV10-3 with TRBJ1-1, with 7 bases that match TRBD1. The germline CDR1 and CDR2 sequences are ENHRY and SYGVKD. This CDR3 has 14 amino acids. Unmatched junction bases numbered 11, after V lost 10 bases and J lost 3 bases. The CDR3 loop reads CATRQGGEDTEAFF. CDR3 coding DNA: TGTGCCACCAGACAGGGTGGAGAAGACACTGAAGCTTTCTTT.

As DNA, the CDR3 is TGTGCCAGCAGGACCGGGGGTGGGACCCAGTACTTC. Its protein is CASRTGGGTQYF. V and J are TRBV28 and TRBJ2-5, with D tentatively TRBD2 (6 bases). This CDR3 has 12 residues. Trimming left V 6 bases short and J 7 bases short, with 12 bases between. CDR1 and CDR2 from the germline V gene are MDHEN and SYDVKM.

The V and J genes are TRBV19 and TRBJ2-6; D call uncertain. Per the germline V gene, CDR1 is LNHDA and CDR2 is SQIVND (reference sequence). Trimming pared 5 bases from V and 0 bases from J, leaving 5 bases between. This CDR3 contains 14 residues. The CDR3 DNA follows: TGTGCCAGTAGTCCCCTCTCTGGGGCCAACGTCCTGACTTTC. Translation gives CASSPLSGANVLTF. Full variable domain (missing parts from reference TRBV19 and TRBJ2-6): DGGITQSPKYLFRKEGQNVTLSCEQNLNHDAMYWYRQDPGQGLRLIYYSQIVNDFQKGDIAEGYSVSREKKESFPLTVTSAQKNPTAFYLCASSPLSGANVLTFGAGSRLTVL.

The chain carries TRBV2 and TRBJ2-7; D remains unclear. With 5 bases removed from V and 0 bases from J, the gap between germline ends came to 5 bases. Germline CDR1 reads SNHLY; CDR2 reads FYNNEI. The CDR3 extends over 12 amino acids. CDR3 sequence reads: CASSLSSYEQYF. The DNA of the CDR3 is TGTGCCAGCAGTCTCAGCTCCTACGAGCAGTACTTC.

V usage is TRBV5-1 and J usage is TRBJ2-2; D may be TRBD2 (6 bases). The CDR3 covers 14 residues. With 7 bases removed from V and 0 bases from J, the gap between germline ends came to 10 bases. Germline assignment: CDR1 SGHRS and CDR2 YFSETQ. The CDR3 sequence: CASAGSANTGELFF. CDR3 DNA: TGCGCCAGCGCGGGGAGCGCGAACACCGGGGAGCTGTTTTTT.

In this sample, this clone turned up a few times. V usage is TRBV5-4 and J usage is TRBJ2-2, with D uncertain. Germline V gene lookup returns CDR1 SGHNT and CDR2 YYREEE (reference sequence). Between the trimmed V and J ends, which lost 0 bases and 6 bases, there was a span of 18 bases. The CDR3 covers 17 residues. The CDR3 protein is CASSLAYDSNTPGELFF. The CDR3 DNA sequence: TGTGCCAGCAGCTTGGCGTACGACTCGAACACCCCCGGGGAGCTGTTTTTT.

This clone has just a few counts. The rearrangement uses TRBV9 and TRBJ1-3; D unclear. Per the germline V gene, CDR1 is SGDLS and CDR2 is YYNGEE. This CDR3 comprises 12 residues. V was trimmed by 1 base and J by 7 bases, leaving 6 bases between them. CDR3 sequence reads: CASSVSPNTIYF. The DNA for the CDR3 is TGTGCCAGCAGCGTAAGCCCGAACACCATATATTTT.